A selection of T cell receptor beta chains follows, all from one sample in a study of lymphopenia after photon versus proton radiotherapy. Clones were sequenced by immunoSEQ multiplex PCR, and TCRdb holds only the in-frame ones, with some missing. The sample holds 30,000 to 35,000 clones, roughly 89% seen once. The sample here was peripheral blood, taken from a patient treated with proton-based radiotherapy. The receptors come from a woman in her 70s with pancreatic cancer. Some clones in this sample may be carry-over from other donors' samples. The CDR3 runs from the conserved cysteine through the conserved F or W. A D gene is named only where the DNA matches it firmly. Part of the rows lack a size; the others show once, few, many or a class for expanded clones.

J gene: TRBJ2-1
D gene: TRBD2
V gene: TRBV29-1
clone size: once
CDR3 protein: CSAATSGNYNEQFF
CDR3 DNA: TGCAGCGCCGCGACTAGCGGAAACTACAATGAGCAGTTCTTC

J gene: TRBJ2-7
D gene: TRBD1
V gene: TRBV18
clone size: -
CDR3 protein: CASSPGQGAEQYF
CDR3 DNA: TGTGCCAGCTCGCCCGGACAGGGCGCGGAGCAGTACTTC

J gene: TRBJ1-1
D gene: -
V gene: TRBV7-9
clone size: -
CDR3 protein: CASSPIPPSNTEAFF
CDR3 DNA: TGTGCCAGCAGCCCTATACCCCCGTCGAACACTGAAGCTTTCTTT

J gene: TRBJ1-1
D gene: TRBD1
V gene: TRBV5-4
clone size: -
CDR3 protein: CASQIQGDNTEAFF
CDR3 DNA: TGTGCCAGCCAGATACAGGGGGACAACACTGAAGCTTTCTTT

J gene: TRBJ2-1
D gene: -
V gene: TRBV7-9
clone size: -
CDR3 protein: CASSLWQLINEQFF
CDR3 DNA: TGTGCCAGCAGCTTATGGCAGCTTATCAATGAGCAGTTCTTC

J gene: TRBJ1-1
D gene: TRBD1
V gene: TRBV2
clone size: -
CDR3 protein: CATQGEMEAFF
CDR3 DNA: TGTGCCACACAGGGGGAAATGGAAGCTTTCTTT

J gene: TRBJ1-2
D gene: -
V gene: TRBV2
clone size: once
CDR3 protein: CASTYGLQGSYGYTF
CDR3 DNA: TGTGCCAGCACCTATGGGCTACAGGGATCTTATGGCTACACCTTC

J gene: TRBJ1-2
D gene: -
V gene: TRBV6-5
clone size: -
CDR3 protein: CASSYEGNLGYTF
CDR3 DNA: TGTGCCAGCAGTTACGAAGGGAATCTGGGCTACACCTTC

J gene: TRBJ1-4
D gene: TRBD1
V gene: TRBV18
clone size: -
CDR3 protein: CASSPRTGGEEKLFF
CDR3 DNA: TGTGCCAGCTCACCACGGACAGGGGGCGAAGAAAAACTGTTTTTT

J gene: TRBJ2-3
D gene: TRBD2
V gene: TRBV2
clone size: -
CDR3 protein: CASSEGLAGADTQYF
CDR3 DNA: TGTGCCAGCAGTGAGGGTCTAGCGGGAGCAGATACGCAGTATTTT

J gene: TRBJ1-5
D gene: -
V gene: TRBV5-5
clone size: -
CDR3 protein: CASSYGQNNNQPQHF
CDR3 DNA: TGTGCCAGCAGTTATGGACAGAACAACAATCAGCCCCAGCATTTT

J gene: TRBJ2-7
D gene: TRBD2
V gene: TRBV7-9
clone size: -
CDR3 protein: CASAPDRTSGRYEQYF
CDR3 DNA: TGTGCCAGCGCCCCGGACCGGACTAGCGGGAGGTACGAGCAGTACTTC

J gene: TRBJ2-7
D gene: TRBD2
V gene: TRBV7-2
clone size: -
CDR3 protein: CASSLARGAGEQYF
CDR3 DNA: TGTGCCAGCAGCTTAGCGCGGGGGGCAGGCGAGCAGTACTTC

J gene: TRBJ2-7
D gene: TRBD2
V gene: TRBV7-2
clone size: few
CDR3 protein: CASSLAAGLAALWAEQYF
CDR3 DNA: TGTGCCAGCAGCTTAGCGGCGGGACTAGCGGCCTTGTGGGCCGAGCAGTACTTC

J gene: TRBJ1-6
D gene: -
V gene: TRBV28
clone size: -
CDR3 protein: CASSLQTHNSPLHF
CDR3 DNA: TGTGCCAGCAGTTTACAGACCCATAATTCACCCCTCCACTTT

J gene: TRBJ1-2
D gene: TRBD1
V gene: TRBV19
clone size: -
CDR3 protein: CASSPGQDIYGYTF
CDR3 DNA: TGTGCCAGTTCCCCGGGACAGGACATCTATGGCTACACCTTC

J gene: TRBJ2-5
D gene: TRBD2
V gene: TRBV4-1
clone size: -
CDR3 protein: CASSQDLTSGETQYF
CDR3 DNA: TGCGCCAGCAGCCAAGATTTAACTAGCGGAGAGACCCAGTACTTC

J gene: TRBJ2-1
D gene: -
V gene: TRBV7-2
clone size: -
CDR3 protein: CASSSLVLGSYNEQFF
CDR3 DNA: TGTGCCAGCAGCTCCCTTGTGCTGGGTTCCTACAATGAGCAGTTCTTC

J gene: TRBJ2-1
D gene: TRBD1
V gene: TRBV29-1
clone size: -
CDR3 protein: CSVQSPGQGNEQFF
CDR3 DNA: TGCAGCGTTCAAAGTCCGGGACAGGGCAATGAGCAGTTCTTC

J gene: TRBJ2-1
D gene: TRBD1
V gene: TRBV7-9
clone size: -
CDR3 protein: CASVGGISDNEQFF
CDR3 DNA: TGTGCCAGCGTAGGGGGCATCTCGGACAATGAGCAGTTCTTC

J gene: TRBJ1-5
D gene: -
V gene: TRBV27
clone size: -
CDR3 protein: CASSVGLNQPQHF
CDR3 DNA: TGTGCCAGCAGTGTGGGTCTCAATCAGCCCCAGCATTTT

J gene: TRBJ1-2
D gene: TRBD1
V gene: TRBV19
clone size: -
CDR3 protein: CASNRGRLANYGYTF
CDR3 DNA: TGTGCCAGTAACAGGGGGCGGCTAGCTAACTATGGCTACACCTTC

J gene: TRBJ2-7
D gene: -
V gene: TRBV6-1
clone size: -
CDR3 protein: CASNNYEQYF
CDR3 DNA: TGTGCCAGCAATAACTACGAGCAGTACTTC

J gene: TRBJ2-3
D gene: -
V gene: TRBV5-1
clone size: once
CDR3 protein: CASSLVPTQVGTSTDTQYF
CDR3 DNA: TGCGCCAGCAGCTTGGTACCTACCCAGGTTGGGACTAGCACAGATACGCAGTATTTT

J gene: TRBJ2-7
D gene: -
V gene: TRBV29-1
clone size: -
CDR3 protein: CSVELEAYEQYF
CDR3 DNA: TGCAGCGTTGAGCTAGAAGCCTACGAGCAGTACTTC

J gene: TRBJ2-7
D gene: -
V gene: TRBV30
clone size: -
CDR3 protein: CAWTPLSSGYEQYF
CDR3 DNA: TGTGCCTGGACCCCCTTGTCCAGCGGATACGAGCAGTACTTC

J gene: TRBJ2-1
D gene: TRBD2
V gene: TRBV2
clone size: -
CDR3 protein: CASSGGSEQFF
CDR3 DNA: TGTGCCAGCTCGGGGGGGAGTGAGCAGTTCTTC

J gene: TRBJ2-1
D gene: TRBD2
V gene: TRBV11-3
clone size: -
CDR3 protein: CASSPGLAGGEQFF
CDR3 DNA: TGTGCCAGCAGCCCGGGACTAGCGGGAGGTGAGCAGTTCTTC

J gene: TRBJ2-3
D gene: -
V gene: TRBV25-1
clone size: -
CDR3 protein: CASSASSRTDTQYF
CDR3 DNA: TGTGCCAGCAGTGCTAGCAGTCGTACAGATACGCAGTATTTT

J gene: TRBJ2-3
D gene: -
V gene: TRBV29-1
clone size: -
CDR3 protein: CSVSTGAVGGTDTQYF
CDR3 DNA: TGCAGCGTTTCGACGGGGGCAGTCGGTGGAACAGATACGCAGTATTTT

J gene: TRBJ2-5
D gene: -
V gene: TRBV11-2
clone size: -
CDR3 protein: CASNLTGTQETQYF
CDR3 DNA: TGTGCCAGCAACTTAACAGGGACCCAAGAGACCCAGTACTTC

J gene: TRBJ2-5
D gene: -
V gene: TRBV5-6
clone size: few
CDR3 protein: CASSLFAKETQYF
CDR3 DNA: TGTGCCAGCAGCTTGTTCGCAAAAGAGACCCAGTACTTC

J gene: TRBJ1-5
D gene: TRBD1
V gene: TRBV28
clone size: -
CDR3 protein: CASSPTGAQNANQPQHF
CDR3 DNA: TGTGCCAGCAGCCCGACAGGGGCTCAAAACGCGAATCAGCCCCAGCATTTT

J gene: TRBJ2-3
D gene: -
V gene: TRBV11-2
clone size: -
CDR3 protein: CASSLGASTDTQYF
CDR3 DNA: TGTGCCAGCAGCTTAGGGGCTAGCACAGATACGCAGTATTTT

J gene: TRBJ2-7
D gene: TRBD2
V gene: TRBV5-5
clone size: -
CDR3 protein: CASSSGLAVSYEQYF
CDR3 DNA: TGTGCCAGCAGTTCCGGACTAGCGGTGTCCTACGAGCAGTACTTC

J gene: TRBJ2-5
D gene: -
V gene: TRBV7-9
clone size: -
CDR3 protein: CASSSRRVARETQYF
CDR3 DNA: TGTGCCAGCAGCAGCAGGCGGGTTGCGCGAGAGACCCAGTACTTC

J gene: TRBJ1-2
D gene: -
V gene: TRBV10-3
clone size: few
CDR3 protein: CAISESDQRPFSYGYTF
CDR3 DNA: TGTGCCATCAGTGAGTCGGACCAGCGACCCTTCAGCTATGGCTACACCTTC

J gene: TRBJ1-6
D gene: -
V gene: TRBV28
clone size: -
CDR3 protein: CASSLPRTDRNSPLHF
CDR3 DNA: TGTGCCAGCAGTCTCCCCCGGACTGACCGAAATTCACCCCTCCACTTT

J gene: TRBJ2-2
D gene: TRBD2
V gene: TRBV19
clone size: -
CDR3 protein: CASSISGGPTGELFF
CDR3 DNA: TGTGCCAGTAGTATTAGCGGGGGGCCCACCGGGGAGCTGTTTTTT

J gene: TRBJ1-5
D gene: -
V gene: TRBV6-5
clone size: once
CDR3 protein: CASSYRPGQPQHF
CDR3 DNA: TGTGCCAGCAGTTACCGCCCCGGTCAGCCCCAGCATTTT

J gene: TRBJ2-1
D gene: TRBD2
V gene: TRBV30
clone size: -
CDR3 protein: CAYTLAGVRNEQFF
CDR3 DNA: TGTGCCTACACACTAGCGGGAGTTAGGAATGAGCAGTTCTTC

J gene: TRBJ1-5
D gene: -
V gene: TRBV10-2
clone size: -
CDR3 protein: CASSINSNQPQHF
CDR3 DNA: TGCGCCAGCAGTATTAATAGCAATCAGCCCCAGCATTTT

J gene: TRBJ2-7
D gene: TRBD2
V gene: TRBV28
clone size: few
CDR3 protein: CASRDSGSTHEQYF
CDR3 DNA: TGTGCCAGCCGAGATAGCGGGAGCACCCACGAGCAGTACTTC

J gene: TRBJ2-1
D gene: TRBD2
V gene: TRBV29-1
clone size: -
CDR3 protein: CSAQREASYNEQFF
CDR3 DNA: TGCAGCGCCCAGCGGGAGGCCTCCTACAATGAGCAGTTCTTC

J gene: TRBJ2-1
D gene: TRBD2
V gene: TRBV30
clone size: -
CDR3 protein: CAWRETSPRAQFF
CDR3 DNA: TGTGCCTGGAGGGAGACTAGCCCCAGGGCGCAGTTCTTC

J gene: TRBJ1-4
D gene: -
V gene: TRBV9
clone size: -
CDR3 protein: CASSVGAGSEKLFF
CDR3 DNA: TGTGCCAGCAGCGTAGGAGCTGGGAGTGAAAAACTGTTTTTT

J gene: TRBJ2-7
D gene: TRBD2
V gene: TRBV4-3
clone size: -
CDR3 protein: CASSQDQGGRFYEQYF
CDR3 DNA: TGCGCCAGCAGCCAAGATCAGGGCGGGAGATTCTACGAGCAGTACTTC

J gene: TRBJ1-2
D gene: TRBD1
V gene: TRBV19
clone size: -
CDR3 protein: CARPPLGQEPFYGYTF
CDR3 DNA: TGTGCCAGACCCCCCCTGGGACAGGAGCCGTTCTATGGCTACACCTTC

J gene: TRBJ2-2
D gene: -
V gene: TRBV19
clone size: -
CDR3 protein: CASSIYSAGTGELFF
CDR3 DNA: TGTGCCAGTAGTATTTATTCCGCAGGGACCGGGGAGCTGTTTTTT

J gene: TRBJ1-4
D gene: -
V gene: TRBV5-5
clone size: -
CDR3 protein: CASSLPNEEKLFF
CDR3 DNA: TGTGCCAGCAGCTTGCCCAATGAAGAAAAACTGTTTTTT

J gene: TRBJ1-1
D gene: -
V gene: TRBV7-9
clone size: -
CDR3 protein: CASSATTGTSPRGAFF
CDR3 DNA: TGTGCCAGCAGCGCGACTACCGGGACCTCTCCTAGAGGGGCTTTCTTT

J gene: TRBJ1-2
D gene: -
V gene: TRBV27
clone size: -
CDR3 protein: CASSRPRQAINYGYTF
CDR3 DNA: TGTGCCAGCAGCCGCCCCCGACAGGCGATTAACTATGGCTACACCTTC